This T cell receptor (beta chain) is drawn from a study of cytomegalovirus exposure and HLA in healthy donors (dated by TCRdb to about 2017). With regard to the full study: An earlier analysis of several hundred of the donors reported roughly 300 Gb of sequence data and some 110 million unique TCR beta sequences obtained from about 170 million T cells. Class I and class II HLA loci were covered by the typing at four-digit resolution. In a later genetic analysis, genome-wide SNP genotypes for about 65% of the 666 donors were used, and that subset was treated as a discovery cohort. The study used immunosequencing to profile the T cell repertoires of about 670 subjects and linked those repertoires to cytomegalovirus serostatus. To decide whether each TCR beta V gene segment behaved as functional or pseudogenic, an earlier analysis of nearly 600 of the donors relied on high-throughput TCR beta sequencing. A later analysis re-examined previously published TCR beta repertoires from over 500 donors and added high-resolution HLA genotyping to investigate patterns of TCR occurrence. The study aimed to test whether cataloging public T cell receptors could reveal signatures of past pathogen exposure. About five DR-DQ haplotypes were treated as single units for association and clustering because of strong linkage in the cohort. Among almost 400 genotyped donors of the cohort, an average of around 240,000 unique TCR beta nucleotide sequences were sequenced per donor, about a sixth of them non-productive. To predict cytomegalovirus infection status, the study brought together high-throughput TCR immunosequencing, statistical association of individual TCRs with disease status, and machine learning. The genetic ancestry cluster associated with self-reported Caucasian donors included around 76% of the roughly 400 genotyped donors. In addition to the first cohort of roughly 670 subjects, a separate validation cohort of approximately 130 different subjects was used. Every repertoire in the discovery cohort had been generated on one and the same sequencing platform. An early release that covered approximately 600 HLA-typed donors contained around 330 gigabases of sequencing data and around 80 million unique TCR sequences. The number of donors typed differed by locus, with 629-630 for A, B, C, DRB1 and DQB1, roughly 550 for DQA1, 600 to 610 for DPA1, and around 450 for DPB1. Rather than using new phenotypic data, the later analysis identified candidate immune exposures from TCR beta sequences and from how often those sequences occurred across donors. Alongside the repertoire data, information on donor age, sex, ethnicity and CMV serostatus was compiled. Paper-wide results and their limitations: A few of the identified cytomegalovirus-associated TCR beta chains were confirmed in vitro to be specific for cytomegalovirus antigens. Linkage disequilibrium might explain the correlated functional status among segregating V segments, but an unknown experimental factor could not be ruled out. Most TCR sequences were seen in very few donors, while some public TCRs were found in many individuals. According to a later genetic analysis, donors in an Asian-associated ancestry cluster had fewer N-insertions in productive TCRs than the approximately 670-donor mean. A further reported finding was that TCR beta sequences accurately predicted the HLA-A and HLA-B alleles for most subjects in the first cohort. In a later analysis, HLA-associated TCR beta chains showed more clonal expansion and lower generation probabilities than non-associated chains that were equally common. HLA typing was unavailable for some donors at each locus, so association tests used only the typed subset. Some IMGT-functional V segments, including TRBV6-2 and TRBV6-3, could not be told apart with the 87-base-pair reads, so those segments were excluded. An association between a missense DCLRE1C variant and V-gene and J-gene trimming of TCR beta chains was found in a later genetic analysis and replicated in an independent cohort. The authors suggested that the approach could potentially be generalized to other disease states and immunological phenotypes. Cytomegalovirus status was reported to be diagnosed by the classifier with high specificity and sensitivity in both the original and validation cohorts. In a later analysis, several top co-occurrence clusters were reported to appear linked to parvovirus B19, influenza, CMV and Epstein-Barr virus. At a false discovery rate of 0.05, a later analysis linked some 18,000 TCR beta sequences to specific HLA alleles. Most CMV-associated TCR beta chains appeared to be HLA-restricted in a later analysis, and the HLA associations seemed to be driven largely by CMV exposure. A group of highly shared sequence variants was considered likely to be a technical artifact of the sequencing pipeline. In the study, about 150 TCR beta chains were listed as associated with cytomegalovirus. In this cohort, only TCR beta chains were sequenced, and detectable features were limited by the absence of alpha or paired-chain data. When HLA alleles, especially DR and DQ, strongly co-occurred, attributing TCR associations to individual alleles was difficult. CMV serostatus was the only immune exposure information available for the cohort. Presence/absence analyses assumed roughly uniform sequencing depth across donors, an assumption that may not hold. An earlier analysis of approximately 540 of the donors showed that most TCR beta V segments appeared in productive rearrangements either about 87% or about 30% of the time, which broadly matched IMGT annotations. Because counts were too low, seventeen rarely observed V segments, including chromosome 9 orphons, were left out of the earlier analysis of about 620 of the donors. In a later analysis, TCR association rates were found to vary across HLA loci, with the most associated TCRs seen for DRB1 alleles and the fewest for HLA-C alleles.

In total, just over 650 healthy bone marrow donors made up the cohort. At the time of sampling, every cohort member was nominally healthy, though immune exposures that went unrecorded were likely present. The donor was CMV seropositive and was included in the group of some 290 seropositive cohort members. Every donor gave a peripheral blood sample, and the peripheral blood mononuclear cells from that sample were used for TCR beta sequencing. Genomic DNA extraction from the blood cell samples was performed with the Qiagen DNeasy Blood Extraction Kit. At the junction V is shortened by 2 bases and J by 0 bases, with 26 bases in between. For CDR1 and CDR2, the germline V gene lists MGHRA and YSYEKL. The CDR3 holds 21 amino acids from the cysteine to the phenylalanine. Of the read, only the CDR3 DNA is kept; its 63 bases are in frame from base 1. As for this clone: Its antigen remains unidentified. Base-call qualities are not available, and no considerably larger clone is one nucleotide away.

The library was prepared using the immunoSEQ multiplex PCR assay. The multiplex PCR relied on a mix of 60 forward primers for TCR Vbeta segments and 13 reverse primers for TCR Jbeta segments. Amplification of the CDR3 region of rearranged TCR beta genes was performed with a multiplex PCR assay on genomic DNA. The amplified TCR beta libraries were sequenced on the Illumina HiSeq System as 87-base-pair reads. The original pipeline was this. A later analysis counted some 74 million unique TCR beta chains across the 700 or so repertoires, and roughly 9.9 million of these chains were shared by at least two donors. A nearest-neighbor algorithm error-corrected the raw reads and collapsed the reads into unique sequences, merging closely related sequences to remove PCR and sequencing errors. V, D and J gene segments were assigned by aligning CDR3 sequences to IMGT reference sequences. For a sequence to be retained, a match of at least six nucleotides was required to both a V gene segment and a J gene segment. Rearrangements were called productive when the CDR3 lacked stop codons and stayed in frame with V and J; all others were non-productive. Following IMGT convention, CDR3 was defined as the stretch from the second conserved V-encoded cysteine to the conserved J-encoded phenylalanine. The earlier analysis of 587 of the donors excluded any sequence lacking an unambiguous match to a single V gene segment. In an earlier analysis of approximately 610 of the donors, V segments were called functional above 56.7% productive rearrangements and were called segregating when the between-donor standard deviation exceeded 5%. A statistical classification framework was built for diagnosing cytomegalovirus status from the catalog of TCR beta chain sequences. In a later analysis, V and J genes were assigned by comparing TCR nucleotide sequences against IMGT/GENE-DB human TR gene sequences. A later analysis assigned CDR3 sequences and most-parsimonious VDJ recombination scenarios with the TCRdist pipeline. In a later analysis, each TCR beta chain was defined by its CDR3 amino acid sequence together with its V-gene family, and reads without a unique V-gene family were excluded. To address suspected cross-contamination and a sequencing artifact, a later analysis removed a few hundred highly shared, low-generation-probability nucleotide sequences. In a later analysis, a clonal expansion index was calculated for each public chain from normalized within-repertoire ranks of inferred template counts. A later analysis computed generation probabilities with a VDJ recombination model fitted to out-of-frame rearrangements, and checked the results against IGoR. In a later analysis, TCR-TCR, TCR-HLA and TCR-CMV co-occurrence was scored with hypergeometric tests, and a repertoire-size bias correction was applied to TCR pairs. A later analysis estimated false discovery rates by permuting HLA or CMV assignments 20 times. A later analysis grouped co-occurring TCRs with DBSCAN, adding TCRdist sequence similarity when clustering within HLA-allele-positive subsets. For co-occurrence clustering, repertoires with fewer than 30,000 or more than 120,000 public chains were excluded, along with about five repertoires with anomalous nucleotide sharing. Held by TCRdb, this immuneACCESS table contains in-frame sequences only and omits some clones. Under half of the omission traces to an unresolved V gene where checked; the cause of the rest is unknown. Clone size and V and J calls were adopted from that table, with D and trimming inferred from the DNA. Recorded for this sample are some 150,000 clones; 65% to 85% of them occurred a single time. The ten largest clonotypes hold 5.6% of the sample.

This TCR was recovered from a woman aged 40 to 50 in good health and CMV-seropositive. The chain was built from TRBV4-1 and TRBJ2-1, and perhaps TRBD1 as D gene, on 6 matching bases. Specimen: PBMCs. The nucleotide sequence reads as follows: TGCGCCAGCAGCCAAAGGGCAGGGGATGGTGCAGCGGAAAGCTCCTACAATGAGCAGTTCTTC. It translates as CASSQRAGDGAAESSYNEQFF.